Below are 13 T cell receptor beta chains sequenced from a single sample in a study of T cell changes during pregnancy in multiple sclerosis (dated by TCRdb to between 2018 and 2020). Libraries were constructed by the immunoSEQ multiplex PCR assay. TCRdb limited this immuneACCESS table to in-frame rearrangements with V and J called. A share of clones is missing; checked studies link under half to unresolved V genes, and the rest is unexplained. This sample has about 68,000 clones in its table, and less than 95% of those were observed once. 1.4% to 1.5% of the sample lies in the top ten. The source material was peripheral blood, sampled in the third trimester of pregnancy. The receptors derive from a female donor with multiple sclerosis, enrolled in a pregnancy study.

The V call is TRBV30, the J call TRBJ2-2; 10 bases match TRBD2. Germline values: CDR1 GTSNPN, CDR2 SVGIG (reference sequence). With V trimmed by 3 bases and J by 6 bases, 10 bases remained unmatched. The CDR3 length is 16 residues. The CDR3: CAWRLAGALVSGELFF. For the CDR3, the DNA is TGTGCCTGGAGGCTAGCGGGGGCCCTTGTTTCCGGGGAGCTGTTTTTT.

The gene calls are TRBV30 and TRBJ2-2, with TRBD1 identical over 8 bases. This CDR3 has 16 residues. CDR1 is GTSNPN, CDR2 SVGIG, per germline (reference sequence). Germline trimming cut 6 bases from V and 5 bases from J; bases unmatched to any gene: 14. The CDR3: CACENRDRGNTGELFF. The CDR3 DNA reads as TGTGCCTGCGAAAACCGTGACAGGGGCAATACCGGGGAGCTGTTTTTT.

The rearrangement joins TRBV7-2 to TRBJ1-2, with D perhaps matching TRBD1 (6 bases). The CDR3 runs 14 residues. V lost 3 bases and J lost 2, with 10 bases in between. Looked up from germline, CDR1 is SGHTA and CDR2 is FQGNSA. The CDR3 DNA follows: TGTGCCAGCAGCTTGGACAGCTACAACTATGGCTACACCTTC. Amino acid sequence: CASSLDSYNYGYTF.

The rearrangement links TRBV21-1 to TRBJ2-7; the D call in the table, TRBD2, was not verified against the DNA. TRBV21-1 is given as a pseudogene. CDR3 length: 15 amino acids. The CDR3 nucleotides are TGTGCCAGCAGCAAAATCCGGGACTGCTACTACGAGCAGTACTTC. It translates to CASSKIRDCYYEQYF.

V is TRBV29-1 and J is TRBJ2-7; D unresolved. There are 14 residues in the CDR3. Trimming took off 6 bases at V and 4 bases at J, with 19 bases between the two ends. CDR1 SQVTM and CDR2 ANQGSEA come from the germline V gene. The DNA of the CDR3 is TGCAGCGTCGCGAGTGACATCCTCCCTTACGAGCAGTACTTC. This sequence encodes CSVASDILPYEQYF.

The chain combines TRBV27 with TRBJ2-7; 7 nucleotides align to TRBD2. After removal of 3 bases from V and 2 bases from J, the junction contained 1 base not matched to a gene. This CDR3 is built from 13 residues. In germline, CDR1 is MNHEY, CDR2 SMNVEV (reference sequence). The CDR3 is CASSFGLAYEQYF. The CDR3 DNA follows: TGTGCCAGCAGTTTCGGACTAGCCTACGAGCAGTACTTC.

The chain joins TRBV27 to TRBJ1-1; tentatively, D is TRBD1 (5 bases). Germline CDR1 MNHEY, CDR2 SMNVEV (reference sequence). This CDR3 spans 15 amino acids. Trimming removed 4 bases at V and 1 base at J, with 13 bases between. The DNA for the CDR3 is TGTGCCAGCAGTTACCAGGGCAGAGGGAACACTGAAGCTTTCTTT. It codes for CASSYQGRGNTEAFF.

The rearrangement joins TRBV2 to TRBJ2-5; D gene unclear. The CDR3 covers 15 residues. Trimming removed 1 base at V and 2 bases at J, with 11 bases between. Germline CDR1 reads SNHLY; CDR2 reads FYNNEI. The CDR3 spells CASSEVAESQETQYF. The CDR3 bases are TGTGCCAGCAGTGAAGTGGCAGAATCACAAGAGACCCAGTACTTC.

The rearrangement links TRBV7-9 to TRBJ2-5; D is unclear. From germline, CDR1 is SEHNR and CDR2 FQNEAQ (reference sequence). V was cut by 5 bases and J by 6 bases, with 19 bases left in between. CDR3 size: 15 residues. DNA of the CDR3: TGTGCCAGCAGCCCCCCTTCCGGTTTAGAGAAGACCCAGTACTTC. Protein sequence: CASSPPSGLEKTQYF.

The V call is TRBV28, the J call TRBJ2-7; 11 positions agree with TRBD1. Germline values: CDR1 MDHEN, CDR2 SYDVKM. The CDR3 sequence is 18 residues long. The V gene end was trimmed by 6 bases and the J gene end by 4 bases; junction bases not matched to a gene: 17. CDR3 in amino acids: CASSLLSLRTGGTYEQYF. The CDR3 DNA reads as TGTGCCAGCAGCCTTTTGTCCCTCAGGACAGGGGGCACGTACGAGCAGTACTTC.

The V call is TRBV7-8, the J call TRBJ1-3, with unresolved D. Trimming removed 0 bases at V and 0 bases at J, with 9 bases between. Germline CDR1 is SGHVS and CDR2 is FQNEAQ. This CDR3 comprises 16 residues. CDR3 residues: CASSLANSHSGNTIYF. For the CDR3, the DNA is TGTGCCAGCAGCTTAGCCAACAGCCACTCTGGAAACACCATATATTTT. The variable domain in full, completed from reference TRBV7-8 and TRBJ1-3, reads GAGVSQSPRYKVAKRGQDVALRCDPISGHVSLFWYQQALGQGPEFLTYFQNEAQLDKSGLPSDRFFAERPEGSVSTLKIQRTQQEDSAVYLCASSLANSHSGNTIYFGEGSWLTVV.

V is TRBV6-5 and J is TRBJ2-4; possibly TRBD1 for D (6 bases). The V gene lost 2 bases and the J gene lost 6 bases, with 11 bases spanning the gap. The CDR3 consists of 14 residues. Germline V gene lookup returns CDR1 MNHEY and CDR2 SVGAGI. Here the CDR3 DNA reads TGTGCCAGCAGTTACGACAGGCTGGCAAACATTCAGTACTTC. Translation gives CASSYDRLANIQYF.

The CDR3 loop is CASSQDLLVSHEQYF. The DNA of the CDR3 is TGTGCCAGCAGCCAAGATTTATTGGTTAGTCACGAGCAGTACTTC. The V gene is TRBV4-2, the J gene TRBJ2-7, with D hard to call. Trimming cost V 0 bases and J 5 bases, with 14 bases left between them. CDR3 length equals 15 residues. In germline, CDR1 is LGHNA, CDR2 YNFKEQ.